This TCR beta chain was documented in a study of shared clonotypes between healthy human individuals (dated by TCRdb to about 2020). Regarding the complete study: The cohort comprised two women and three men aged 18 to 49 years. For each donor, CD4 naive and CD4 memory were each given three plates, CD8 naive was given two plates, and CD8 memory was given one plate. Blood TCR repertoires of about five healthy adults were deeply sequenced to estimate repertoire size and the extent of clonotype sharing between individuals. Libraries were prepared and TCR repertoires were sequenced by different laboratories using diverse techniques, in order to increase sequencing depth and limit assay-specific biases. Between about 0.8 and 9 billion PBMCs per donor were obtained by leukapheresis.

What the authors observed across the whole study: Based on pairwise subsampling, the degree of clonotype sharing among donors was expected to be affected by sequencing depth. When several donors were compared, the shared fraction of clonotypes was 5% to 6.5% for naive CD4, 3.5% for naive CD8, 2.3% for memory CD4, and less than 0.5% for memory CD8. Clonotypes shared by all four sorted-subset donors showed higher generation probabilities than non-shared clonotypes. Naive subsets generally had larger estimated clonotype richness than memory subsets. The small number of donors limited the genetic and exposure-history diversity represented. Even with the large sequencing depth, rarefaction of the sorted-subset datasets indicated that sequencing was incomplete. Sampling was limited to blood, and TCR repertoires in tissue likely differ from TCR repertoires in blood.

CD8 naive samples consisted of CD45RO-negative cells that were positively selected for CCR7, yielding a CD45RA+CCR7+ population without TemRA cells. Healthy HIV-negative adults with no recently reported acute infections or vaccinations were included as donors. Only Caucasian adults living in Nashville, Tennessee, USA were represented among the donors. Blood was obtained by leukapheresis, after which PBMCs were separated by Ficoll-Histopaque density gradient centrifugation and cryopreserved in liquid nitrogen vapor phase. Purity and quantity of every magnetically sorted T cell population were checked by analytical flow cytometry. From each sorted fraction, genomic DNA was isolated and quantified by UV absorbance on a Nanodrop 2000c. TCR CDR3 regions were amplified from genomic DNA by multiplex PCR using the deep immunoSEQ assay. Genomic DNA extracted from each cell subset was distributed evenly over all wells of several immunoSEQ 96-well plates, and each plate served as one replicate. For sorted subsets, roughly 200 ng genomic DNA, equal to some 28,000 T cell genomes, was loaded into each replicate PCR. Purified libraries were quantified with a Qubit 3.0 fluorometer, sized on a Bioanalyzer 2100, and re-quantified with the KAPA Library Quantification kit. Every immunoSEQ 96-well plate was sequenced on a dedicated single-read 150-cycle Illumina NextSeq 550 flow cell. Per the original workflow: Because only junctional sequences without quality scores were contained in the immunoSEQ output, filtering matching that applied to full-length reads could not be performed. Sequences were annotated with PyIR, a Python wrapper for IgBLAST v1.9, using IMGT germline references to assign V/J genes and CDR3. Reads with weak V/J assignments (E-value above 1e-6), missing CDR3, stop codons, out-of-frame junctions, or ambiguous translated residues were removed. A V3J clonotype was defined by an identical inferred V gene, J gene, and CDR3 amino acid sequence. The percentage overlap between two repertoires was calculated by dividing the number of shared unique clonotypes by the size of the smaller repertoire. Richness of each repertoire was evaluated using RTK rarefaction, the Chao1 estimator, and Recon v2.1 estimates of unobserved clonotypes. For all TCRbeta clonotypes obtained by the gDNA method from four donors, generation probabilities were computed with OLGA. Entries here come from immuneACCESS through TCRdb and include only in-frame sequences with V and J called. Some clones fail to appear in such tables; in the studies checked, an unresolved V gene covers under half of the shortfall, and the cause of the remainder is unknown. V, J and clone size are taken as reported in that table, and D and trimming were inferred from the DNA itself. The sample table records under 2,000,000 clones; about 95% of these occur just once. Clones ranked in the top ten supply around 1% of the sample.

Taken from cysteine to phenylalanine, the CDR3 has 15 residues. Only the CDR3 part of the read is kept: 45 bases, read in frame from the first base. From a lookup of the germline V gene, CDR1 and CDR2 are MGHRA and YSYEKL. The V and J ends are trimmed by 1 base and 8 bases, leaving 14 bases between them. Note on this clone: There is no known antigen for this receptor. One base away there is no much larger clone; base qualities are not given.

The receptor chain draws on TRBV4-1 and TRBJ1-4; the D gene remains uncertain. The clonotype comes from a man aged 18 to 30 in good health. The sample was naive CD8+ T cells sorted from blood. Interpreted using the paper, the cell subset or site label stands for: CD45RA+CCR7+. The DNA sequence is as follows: TGCGCCAGCAGCCAAGGGCCCGACGCTGGGGAAAAACTGTTTTTT. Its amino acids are CASSQGPDAGEKLFF.